The 2 T cell receptor beta chains below were found in one sample sequenced in a study of breast tumors, draining lymph nodes, adjacent tissues. Samples came from axillary lymph nodes draining the breast cancer. TCRdb analysed the multiplex PCR reads with MiXCR anew, one entry per CDR3 protein. The data show under 150,000 distinct CDR3 sequences, with 21% seen just once and about 2.2% held by the top ten. Sequenced input: axillary lymph node tissue. The receptor source for this set is a female donor with breast cancer. Some clones in this sample may be carry-over from other donors' samples.

The chain recombines TRBV5-4 with TRBJ2-2; 8 nucleotides align to TRBD2. Germline loops: CDR1 SGHNT, CDR2 YYREEE (reference sequence). The CDR3 contains 16 residues. V shed 5 bases and J 5 bases; nucleotides not matched to a gene: 11. The DNA for the CDR3 is TGTGCCAGCAGTGCTGGAGGACTAGCTCGGACCGGGGAGCTGTTTTTT. Translating it yields CASSAGGLARTGELFF.

As for this clonotype: A read error is possible here, since a much larger clone lies one base away. As the CDR3 is not closed by the conserved phenylalanine or tryptophan, this likely results from a read error. The genes are TRBV9 and TRBJ1-5; no definite D call. The CDR3 loop spans 13 amino acids. Trimming cost V 0 bases and J 5 bases, with 6 bases left between them. CDR1 is SGDLS and CDR2 is YYNGEE in the germline V gene. The CDR3 region has the DNA TGTGCCAGCAGCGTAGCGCCCGATCAGCCCCAGCATCTT. As protein: CASSVAPDQPQHL.